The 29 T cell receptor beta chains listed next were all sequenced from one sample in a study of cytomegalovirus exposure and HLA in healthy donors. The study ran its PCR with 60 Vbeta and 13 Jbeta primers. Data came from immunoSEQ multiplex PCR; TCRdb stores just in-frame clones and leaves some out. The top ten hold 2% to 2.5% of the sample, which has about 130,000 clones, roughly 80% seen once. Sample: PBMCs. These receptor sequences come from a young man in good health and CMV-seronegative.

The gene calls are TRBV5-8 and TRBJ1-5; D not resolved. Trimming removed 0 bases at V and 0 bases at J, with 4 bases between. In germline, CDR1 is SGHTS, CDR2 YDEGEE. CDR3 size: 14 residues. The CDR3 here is CASSLEHSNQPQHF. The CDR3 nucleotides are TGTGCCAGCAGCTTGGAACATAGCAATCAGCCCCAGCATTTT.

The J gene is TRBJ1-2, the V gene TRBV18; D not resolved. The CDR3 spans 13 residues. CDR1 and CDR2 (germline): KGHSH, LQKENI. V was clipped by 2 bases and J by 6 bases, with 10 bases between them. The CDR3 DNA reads TGTGCCAGCTCACCATCGGGGTCGGATGGCTACACCTTC. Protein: CASSPSGSDGYTF.

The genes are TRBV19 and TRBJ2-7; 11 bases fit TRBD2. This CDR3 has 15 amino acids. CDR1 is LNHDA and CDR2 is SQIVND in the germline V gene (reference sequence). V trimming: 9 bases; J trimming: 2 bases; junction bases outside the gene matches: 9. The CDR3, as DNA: TGTGCCAGCAAGCCCATAGCGGGAGGGGCCTACGAGCAGTACTTC. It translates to CASKPIAGGAYEQYF. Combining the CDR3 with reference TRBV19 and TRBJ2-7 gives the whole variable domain DGGITQSPKYLFRKEGQNVTLSCEQNLNHDAMYWYRQDPGQGLRLIYYSQIVNDFQKGDIAEGYSVSREKKESFPLTVTSAQKNPTAFYLCASKPIAGGAYEQYFGPGTRLTVT.

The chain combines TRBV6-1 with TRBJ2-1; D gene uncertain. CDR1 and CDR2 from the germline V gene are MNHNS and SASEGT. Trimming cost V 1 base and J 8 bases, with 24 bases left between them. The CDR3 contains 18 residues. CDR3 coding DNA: TGTGCCAGCAGTGAAGTGTTTGGCCCGCTGATTATGAACCATGAGCAGTTCTTC. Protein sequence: CASSEVFGPLIMNHEQFF.

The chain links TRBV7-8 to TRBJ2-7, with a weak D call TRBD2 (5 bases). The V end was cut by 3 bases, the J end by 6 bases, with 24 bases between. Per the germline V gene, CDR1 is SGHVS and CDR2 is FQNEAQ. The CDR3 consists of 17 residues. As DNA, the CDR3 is TGTGCCAGCAGCTTCCAACCCCCCGACGGGGTGTATAGCGAGCAGTACTTC. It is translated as CASSFQPPDGVYSEQYF.

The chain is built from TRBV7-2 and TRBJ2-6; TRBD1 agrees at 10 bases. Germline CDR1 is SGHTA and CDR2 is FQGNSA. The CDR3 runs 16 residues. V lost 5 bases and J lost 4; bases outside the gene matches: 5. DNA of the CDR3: TGTGCCAGCAGCATAAGACAGGGGGCCGGGGCCAACGTCCTGACTTTC. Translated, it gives CASSIRQGAGANVLTF.

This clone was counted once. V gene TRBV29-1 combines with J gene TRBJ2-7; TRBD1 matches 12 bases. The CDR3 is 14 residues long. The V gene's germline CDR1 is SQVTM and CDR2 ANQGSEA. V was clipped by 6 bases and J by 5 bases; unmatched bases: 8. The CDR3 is CSVQGGTGGDEQYF. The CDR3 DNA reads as TGCAGCGTCCAAGGAGGGACAGGGGGCGACGAGCAGTACTTC.

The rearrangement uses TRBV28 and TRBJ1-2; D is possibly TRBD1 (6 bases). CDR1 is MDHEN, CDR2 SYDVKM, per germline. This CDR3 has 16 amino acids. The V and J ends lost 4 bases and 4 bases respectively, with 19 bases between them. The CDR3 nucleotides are TGTGCCAGCAGTTACCCCACCGCTAGGGGGGGCTATGGCTACACCTTC. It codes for CASSYPTARGGYGYTF.

CDR3 loop: CASSRGLENNEQFF. CDR3 nucleotides: TGTGCCAGCAGCCGGGGACTAGAGAACAATGAGCAGTTCTTC. The chain recombines TRBV5-8 with TRBJ2-1; 8 bases agree with TRBD2. The ends lost 4 bases at V and 5 bases at J; junction bases unmatched: 5. CDR3 length equals 14 residues. Germline loops: CDR1 SGHTS, CDR2 YDEGEE.

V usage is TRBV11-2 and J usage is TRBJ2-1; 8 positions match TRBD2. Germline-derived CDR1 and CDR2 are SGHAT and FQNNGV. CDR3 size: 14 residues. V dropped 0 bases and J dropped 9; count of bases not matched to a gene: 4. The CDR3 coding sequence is TGTGCCAGCAGCTTAGAAGCGGGAGTTAGTGAGCAGTTCTTC. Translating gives CASSLEAGVSEQFF.

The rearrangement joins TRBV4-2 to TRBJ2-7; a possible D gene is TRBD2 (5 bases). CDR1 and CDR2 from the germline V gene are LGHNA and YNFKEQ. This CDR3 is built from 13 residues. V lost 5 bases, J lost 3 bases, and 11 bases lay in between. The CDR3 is CASSSERYYEQYF. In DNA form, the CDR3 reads TGTGCCAGCAGCTCTGAGCGGTACTACGAGCAGTACTTC.

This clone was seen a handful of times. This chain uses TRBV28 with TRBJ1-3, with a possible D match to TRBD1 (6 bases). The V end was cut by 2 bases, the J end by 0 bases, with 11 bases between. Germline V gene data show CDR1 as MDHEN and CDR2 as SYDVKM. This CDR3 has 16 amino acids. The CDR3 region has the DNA TGTGCCAGCAGTTTAAGGGGGGGGGTCTCTGGAAACACCATATATTTT. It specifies CASSLRGGVSGNTIYF.

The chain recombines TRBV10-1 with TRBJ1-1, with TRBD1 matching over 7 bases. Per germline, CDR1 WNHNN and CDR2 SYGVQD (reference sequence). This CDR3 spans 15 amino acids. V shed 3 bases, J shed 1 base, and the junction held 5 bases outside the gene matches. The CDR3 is CASSETGTANTEAFF. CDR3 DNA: TGCGCCAGCAGTGAAACCGGGACAGCGAACACTGAAGCTTTCTTT.

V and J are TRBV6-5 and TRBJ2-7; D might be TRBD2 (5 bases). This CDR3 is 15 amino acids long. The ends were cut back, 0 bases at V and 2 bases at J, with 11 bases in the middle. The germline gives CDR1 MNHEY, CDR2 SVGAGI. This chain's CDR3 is CASSYSLASPYEQYF. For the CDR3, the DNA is TGTGCCAGCAGTTACTCGTTAGCGAGCCCCTACGAGCAGTACTTC.

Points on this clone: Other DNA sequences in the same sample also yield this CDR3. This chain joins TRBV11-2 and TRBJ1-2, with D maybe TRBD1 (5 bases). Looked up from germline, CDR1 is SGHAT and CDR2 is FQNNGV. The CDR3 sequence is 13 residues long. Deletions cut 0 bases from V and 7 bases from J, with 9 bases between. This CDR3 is CASSLDLGGGYTF. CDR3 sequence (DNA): TGTGCCAGCAGCTTAGATTTGGGGGGTGGCTACACCTTC.

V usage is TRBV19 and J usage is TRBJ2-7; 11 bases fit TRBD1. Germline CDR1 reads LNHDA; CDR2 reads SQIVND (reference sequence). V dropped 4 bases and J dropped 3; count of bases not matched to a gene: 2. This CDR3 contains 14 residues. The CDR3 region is CASSSGTGGYEQYF. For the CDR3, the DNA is TGTGCCAGTAGTAGCGGGACAGGGGGCTACGAGCAGTACTTC.

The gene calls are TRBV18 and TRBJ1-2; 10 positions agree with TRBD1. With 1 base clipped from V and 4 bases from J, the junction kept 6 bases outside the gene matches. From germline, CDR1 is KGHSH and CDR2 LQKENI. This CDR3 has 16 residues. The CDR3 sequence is CASSPLPGQGIYGYTF. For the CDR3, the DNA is TGTGCCAGCTCACCACTACCGGGACAGGGGATCTATGGCTACACCTTC. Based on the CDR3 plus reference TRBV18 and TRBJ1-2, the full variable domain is NAGVMQNPRHLVRRRGQEARLRCSPMKGHSHVYWYRQLPEEGLKFMVYLQKENIIDESGMPKERFSAEFPKEGPSILRIQQVVRGDSAAYFCASSPLPGQGIYGYTFGSGTRLTVV.

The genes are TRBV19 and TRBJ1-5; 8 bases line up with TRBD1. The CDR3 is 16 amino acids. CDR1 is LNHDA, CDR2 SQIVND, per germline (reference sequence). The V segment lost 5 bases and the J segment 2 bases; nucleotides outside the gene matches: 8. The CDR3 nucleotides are TGTGCCAGTAGTTTAACAGGGGGTGTCGGCAATCAGCCCCAGCATTTT. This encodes CASSLTGGVGNQPQHF.

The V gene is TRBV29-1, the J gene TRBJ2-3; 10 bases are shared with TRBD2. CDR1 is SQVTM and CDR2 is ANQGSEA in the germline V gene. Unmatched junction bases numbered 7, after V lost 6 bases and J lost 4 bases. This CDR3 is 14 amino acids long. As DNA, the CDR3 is TGCAGCGTCTCCGGGACTAGCGTCGCAGATACGCAGTATTTT. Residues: CSVSGTSVADTQYF.

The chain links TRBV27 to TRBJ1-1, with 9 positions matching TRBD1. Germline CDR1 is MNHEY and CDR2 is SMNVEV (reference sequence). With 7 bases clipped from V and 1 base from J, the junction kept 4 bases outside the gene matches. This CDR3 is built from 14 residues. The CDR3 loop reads CASNDRGGNTEAFF. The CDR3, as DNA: TGTGCCAGCAACGACAGGGGGGGGAACACTGAAGCTTTCTTT.

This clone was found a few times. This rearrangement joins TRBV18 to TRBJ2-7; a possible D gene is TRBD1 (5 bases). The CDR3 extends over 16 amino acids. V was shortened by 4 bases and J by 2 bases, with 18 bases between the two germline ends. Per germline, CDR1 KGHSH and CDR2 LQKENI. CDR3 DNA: TGTGCCAGCTCACAAGTCGTTCAGGGCGCAACCTACGAGCAGTACTTC. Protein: CASSQVVQGATYEQYF.

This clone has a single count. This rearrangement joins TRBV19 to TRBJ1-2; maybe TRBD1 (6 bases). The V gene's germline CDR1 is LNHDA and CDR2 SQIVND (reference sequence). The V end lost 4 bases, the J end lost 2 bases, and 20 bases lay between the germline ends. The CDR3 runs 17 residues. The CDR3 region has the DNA TGTGCCAGTAGTACCTGGATTGTGGTGGGGACAAACTATGGCTACACCTTC. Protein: CASSTWIVVGTNYGYTF.

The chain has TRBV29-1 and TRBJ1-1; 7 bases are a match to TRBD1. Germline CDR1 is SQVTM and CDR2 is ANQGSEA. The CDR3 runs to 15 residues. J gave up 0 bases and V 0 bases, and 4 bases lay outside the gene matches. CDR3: CSVEDRGTVNTEAFF. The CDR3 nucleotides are TGCAGCGTTGAAGACAGGGGGACTGTGAACACTGAAGCTTTCTTT.

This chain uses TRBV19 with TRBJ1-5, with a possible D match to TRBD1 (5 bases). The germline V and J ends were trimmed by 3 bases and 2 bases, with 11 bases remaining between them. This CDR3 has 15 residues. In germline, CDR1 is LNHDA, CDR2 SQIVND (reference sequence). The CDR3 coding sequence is TGTGCCAGTAGTATGCGGCAGACAGGCAATCAGCCCCAGCATTTT. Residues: CASSMRQTGNQPQHF. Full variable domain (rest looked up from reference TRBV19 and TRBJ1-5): DGGITQSPKYLFRKEGQNVTLSCEQNLNHDAMYWYRQDPGQGLRLIYYSQIVNDFQKGDIAEGYSVSREKKESFPLTVTSAQKNPTAFYLCASSMRQTGNQPQHFGDGTRLSIL.

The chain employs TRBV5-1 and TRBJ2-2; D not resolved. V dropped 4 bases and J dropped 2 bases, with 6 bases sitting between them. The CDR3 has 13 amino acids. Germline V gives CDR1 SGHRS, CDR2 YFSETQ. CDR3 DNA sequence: TGCGCCAGCAGCGTACAAAACACCGGGGAGCTGTTTTTT. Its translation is CASSVQNTGELFF.

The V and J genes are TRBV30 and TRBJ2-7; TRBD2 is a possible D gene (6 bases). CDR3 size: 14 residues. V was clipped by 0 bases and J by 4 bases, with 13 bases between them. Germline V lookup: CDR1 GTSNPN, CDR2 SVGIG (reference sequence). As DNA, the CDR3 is TGTGCCTGGAGTGTCGGACTACCGGTATACGAGCAGTACTTC. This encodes CAWSVGLPVYEQYF.

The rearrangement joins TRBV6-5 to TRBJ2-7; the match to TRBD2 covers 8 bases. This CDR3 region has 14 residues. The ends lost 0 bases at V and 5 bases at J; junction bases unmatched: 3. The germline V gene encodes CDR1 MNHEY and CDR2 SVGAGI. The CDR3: CASSYSVSGNEQYF. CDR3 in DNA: TGTGCCAGCAGTTACTCGGTTAGCGGGAACGAGCAGTACTTC.

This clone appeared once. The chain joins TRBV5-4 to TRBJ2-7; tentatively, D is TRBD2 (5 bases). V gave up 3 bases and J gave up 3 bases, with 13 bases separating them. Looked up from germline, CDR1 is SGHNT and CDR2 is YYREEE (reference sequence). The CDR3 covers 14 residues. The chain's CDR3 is CASSSDSSYYEQYF. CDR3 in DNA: TGTGCCAGCAGCTCGGACTCCTCCTACTACGAGCAGTACTTC.

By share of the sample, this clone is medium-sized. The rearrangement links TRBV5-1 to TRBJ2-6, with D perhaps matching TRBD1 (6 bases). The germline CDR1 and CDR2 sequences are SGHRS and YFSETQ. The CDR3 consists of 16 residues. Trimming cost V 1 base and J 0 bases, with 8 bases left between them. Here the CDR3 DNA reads TGCGCCAGCAGCTTGCCGGACAGCTCTGGGGCCAACGTCCTGACTTTC. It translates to CASSLPDSSGANVLTF.